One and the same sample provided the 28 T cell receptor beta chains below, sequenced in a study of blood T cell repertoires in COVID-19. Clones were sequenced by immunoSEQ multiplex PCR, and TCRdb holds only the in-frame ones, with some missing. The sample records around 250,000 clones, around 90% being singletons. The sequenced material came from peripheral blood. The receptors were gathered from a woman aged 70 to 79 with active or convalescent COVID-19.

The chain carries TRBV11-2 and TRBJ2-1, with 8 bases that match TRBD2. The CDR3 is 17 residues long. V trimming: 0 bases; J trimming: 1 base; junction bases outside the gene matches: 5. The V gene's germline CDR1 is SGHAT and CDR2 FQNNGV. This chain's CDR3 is CASSLEAGGPSYNEQFF. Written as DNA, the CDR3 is TGTGCCAGCAGCTTAGAGGCGGGGGGACCATCCTACAATGAGCAGTTCTTC.

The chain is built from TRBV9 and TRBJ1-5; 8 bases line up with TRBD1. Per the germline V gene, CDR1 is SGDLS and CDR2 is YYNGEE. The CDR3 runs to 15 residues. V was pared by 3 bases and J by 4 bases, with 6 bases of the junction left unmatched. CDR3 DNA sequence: TGTGCCAGCAGCGCCGTGGACAGGGTTAATCAGCCCCAGCATTTT. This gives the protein CASSAVDRVNQPQHF.

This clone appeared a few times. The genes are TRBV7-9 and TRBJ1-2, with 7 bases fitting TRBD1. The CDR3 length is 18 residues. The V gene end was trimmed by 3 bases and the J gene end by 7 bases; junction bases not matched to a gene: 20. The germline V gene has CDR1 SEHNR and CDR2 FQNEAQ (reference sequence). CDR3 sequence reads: CASSLDLGTARISLGYTF. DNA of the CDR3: TGTGCCAGCAGCTTGGACCTCGGGACAGCAAGAATCAGCCTTGGCTACACCTTC. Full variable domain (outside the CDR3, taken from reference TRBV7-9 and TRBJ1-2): DTGVSQNPRHKITKRGQNVTFRCDPISEHNRLYWYRQTLGQGPEFLTYFQNEAQLEKSRLLSDRFSAERPKGSFSTLEIQRTEQGDSAMYLCASSLDLGTARISLGYTFGSGTRLTVV.

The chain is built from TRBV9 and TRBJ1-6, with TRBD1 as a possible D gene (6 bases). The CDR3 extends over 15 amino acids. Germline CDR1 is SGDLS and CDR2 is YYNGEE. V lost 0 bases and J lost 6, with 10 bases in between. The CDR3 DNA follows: TGTGCCAGCAGCGTAGGTCCAGGGGTTAATTCACCCCTCCACTTT. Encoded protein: CASSVGPGVNSPLHF.

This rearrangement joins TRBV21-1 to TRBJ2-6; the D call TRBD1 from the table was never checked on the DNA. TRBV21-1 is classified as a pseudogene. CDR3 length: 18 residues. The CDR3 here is CASSKASTGRSGANVLTF. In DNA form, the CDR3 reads TGTGCCAGCAGCAAAGCTTCGACAGGGCGCTCTGGGGCCAACGTCCTGACTTTC.

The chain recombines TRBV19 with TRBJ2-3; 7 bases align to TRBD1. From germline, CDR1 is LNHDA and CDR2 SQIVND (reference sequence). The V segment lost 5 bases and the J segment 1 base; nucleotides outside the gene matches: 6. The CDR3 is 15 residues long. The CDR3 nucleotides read TGTGCCAGTAGTGACAGGGTAGGGGGCACAGATACGCAGTATTTT. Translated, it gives CASSDRVGGTDTQYF.

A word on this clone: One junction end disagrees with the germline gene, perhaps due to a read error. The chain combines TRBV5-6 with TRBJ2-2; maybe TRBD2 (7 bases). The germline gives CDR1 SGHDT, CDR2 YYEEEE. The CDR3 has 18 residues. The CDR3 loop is CARSLAALAGAGGGELFF. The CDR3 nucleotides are TGTGCCCGCAGCTTGGCGGCCCTCGCGGGGGCCGGGGGCGGGGAGCTGTTTTTT.

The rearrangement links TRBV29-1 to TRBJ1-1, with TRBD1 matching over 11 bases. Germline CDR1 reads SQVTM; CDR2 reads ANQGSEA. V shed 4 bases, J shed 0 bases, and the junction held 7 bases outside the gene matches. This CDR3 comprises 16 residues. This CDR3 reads CSVAGTGGRMNTEAFF. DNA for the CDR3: TGCAGCGTTGCCGGGACAGGGGGACGAATGAACACTGAAGCTTTCTTT.

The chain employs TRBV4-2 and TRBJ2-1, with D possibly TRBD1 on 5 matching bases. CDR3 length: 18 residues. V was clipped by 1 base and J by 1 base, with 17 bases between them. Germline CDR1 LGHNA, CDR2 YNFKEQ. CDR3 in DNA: TGTGCCAGCAGCCAAGGGTGGACAAGAGACAGTTCCTACAATGAGCAGTTCTTC. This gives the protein CASSQGWTRDSSYNEQFF.

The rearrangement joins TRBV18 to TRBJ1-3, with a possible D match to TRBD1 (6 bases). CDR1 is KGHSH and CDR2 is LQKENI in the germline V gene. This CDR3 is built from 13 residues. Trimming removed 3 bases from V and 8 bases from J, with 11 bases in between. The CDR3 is CASSPDRTDTIYF. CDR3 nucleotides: TGTGCCAGCTCACCGGACAGAACGGACACCATATATTTT. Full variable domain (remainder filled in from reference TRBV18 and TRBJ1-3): NAGVMQNPRHLVRRRGQEARLRCSPMKGHSHVYWYRQLPEEGLKFMVYLQKENIIDESGMPKERFSAEFPKEGPSILRIQQVVRGDSAAYFCASSPDRTDTIYFGEGSWLTVV.

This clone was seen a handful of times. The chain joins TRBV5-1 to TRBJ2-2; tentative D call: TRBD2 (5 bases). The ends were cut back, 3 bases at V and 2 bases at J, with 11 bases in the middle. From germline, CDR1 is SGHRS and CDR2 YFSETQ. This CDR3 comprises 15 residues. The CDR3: CASSSAGQNTGELFF. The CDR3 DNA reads TGCGCCAGCAGCTCGGCGGGCCAAAACACCGGGGAGCTGTTTTTT.

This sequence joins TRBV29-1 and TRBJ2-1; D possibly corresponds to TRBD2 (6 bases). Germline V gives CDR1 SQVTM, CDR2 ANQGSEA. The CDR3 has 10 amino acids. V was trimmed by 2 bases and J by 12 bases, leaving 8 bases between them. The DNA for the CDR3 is TGCAGCGTTGAACTGGGGGGGCAGTTCTTC. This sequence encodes CSVELGGQFF.

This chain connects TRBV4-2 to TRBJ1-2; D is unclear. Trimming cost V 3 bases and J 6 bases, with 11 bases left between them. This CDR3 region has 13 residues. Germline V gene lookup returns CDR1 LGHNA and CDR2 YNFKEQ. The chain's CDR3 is CASSHEEANGYTF. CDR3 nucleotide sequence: TGTGCCAGCAGCCACGAGGAGGCAAATGGCTACACCTTC.

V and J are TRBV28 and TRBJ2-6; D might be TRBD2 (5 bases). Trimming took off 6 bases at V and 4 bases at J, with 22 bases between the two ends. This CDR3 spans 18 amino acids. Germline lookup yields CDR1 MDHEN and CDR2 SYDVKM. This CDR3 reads CASSPGVPTLSGANVLTF. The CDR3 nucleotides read TGTGCCAGCAGCCCCGGGGTTCCTACCTTGTCGGGGGCCAACGTCCTGACTTTC.

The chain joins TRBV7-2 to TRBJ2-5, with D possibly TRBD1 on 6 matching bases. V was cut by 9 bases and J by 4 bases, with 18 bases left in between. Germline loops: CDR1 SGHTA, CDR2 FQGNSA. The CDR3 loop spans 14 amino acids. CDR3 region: CASSGQLRGETQYF. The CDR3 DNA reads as TGTGCCAGTTCCGGACAGCTACGAGGAGAGACCCAGTACTTC.

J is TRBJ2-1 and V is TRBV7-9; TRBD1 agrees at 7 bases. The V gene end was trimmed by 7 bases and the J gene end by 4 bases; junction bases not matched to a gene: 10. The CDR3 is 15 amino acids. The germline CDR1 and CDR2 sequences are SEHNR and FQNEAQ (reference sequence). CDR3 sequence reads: CASTFGTDLYNEQFF. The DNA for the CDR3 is TGTGCCAGCACCTTCGGGACAGACCTTTACAATGAGCAGTTCTTC.

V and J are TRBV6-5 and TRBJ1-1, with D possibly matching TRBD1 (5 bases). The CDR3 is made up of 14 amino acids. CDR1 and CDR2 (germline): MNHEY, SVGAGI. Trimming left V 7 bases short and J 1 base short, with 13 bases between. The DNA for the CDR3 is TGTGCCAGCACAGGGTTGGCGCGGAACACTGAAGCTTTCTTT. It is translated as CASTGLARNTEAFF.

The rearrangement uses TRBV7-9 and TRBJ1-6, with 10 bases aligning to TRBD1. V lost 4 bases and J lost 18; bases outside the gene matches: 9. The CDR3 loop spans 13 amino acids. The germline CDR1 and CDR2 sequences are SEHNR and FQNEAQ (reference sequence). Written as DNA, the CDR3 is TGTGCCAGCAGCTCGGGACAGGGGATTTTCGCCCACTTT. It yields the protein CASSSGQGIFAHF.

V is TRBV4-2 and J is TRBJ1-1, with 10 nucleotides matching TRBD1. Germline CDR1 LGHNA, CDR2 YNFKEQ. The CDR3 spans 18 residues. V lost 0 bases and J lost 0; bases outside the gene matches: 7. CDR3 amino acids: CASSQDLGQGGLNTEAFF. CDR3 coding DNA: TGTGCCAGCAGCCAAGATTTAGGACAGGGGGGTTTGAACACTGAAGCTTTCTTT.

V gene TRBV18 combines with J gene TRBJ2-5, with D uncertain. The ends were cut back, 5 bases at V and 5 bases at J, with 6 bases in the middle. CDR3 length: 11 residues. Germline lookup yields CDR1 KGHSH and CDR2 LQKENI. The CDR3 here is CASSDTETQYF. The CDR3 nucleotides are TGTGCCAGCTCAGACACGGAGACCCAGTACTTC.

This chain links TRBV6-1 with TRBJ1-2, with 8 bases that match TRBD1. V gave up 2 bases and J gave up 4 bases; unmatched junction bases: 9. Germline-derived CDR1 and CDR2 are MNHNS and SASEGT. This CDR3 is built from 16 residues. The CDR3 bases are TGTGCCAGCAGTGAAAGGGGACAGGACCTTTTCTATGGCTACACCTTC. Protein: CASSERGQDLFYGYTF.

The CDR3 region is CASSQDKEGREPEAFF. CDR3 coding DNA: TGTGCCAGCAGCCAAGATAAAGAGGGTCGTGAGCCTGAAGCTTTCTTT. V is TRBV3-1 (or the pseudogene TRBV3-2) and J is TRBJ1-1; no clear D gene. V lost 0 bases, J lost 6 bases, and 17 bases lay in between. Germline CDR1 reads LGHDT; CDR2 reads YNNKEL (reference sequence). The CDR3 loop spans 16 amino acids.

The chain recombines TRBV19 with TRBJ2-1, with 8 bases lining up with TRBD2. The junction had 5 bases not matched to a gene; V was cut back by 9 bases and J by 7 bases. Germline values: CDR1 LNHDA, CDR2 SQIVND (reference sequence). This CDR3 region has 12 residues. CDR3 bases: TGTGCCAGCAGCGGGGGCGGGAATGAGCAGTTCTTC. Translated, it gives CASSGGGNEQFF.

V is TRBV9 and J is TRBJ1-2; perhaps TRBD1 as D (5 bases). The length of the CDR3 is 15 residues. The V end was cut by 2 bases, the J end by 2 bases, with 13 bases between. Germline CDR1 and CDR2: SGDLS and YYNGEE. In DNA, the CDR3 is TGTGCCAGCAGCGTCCCCTTGGGGCGCAACTATGGCTACACCTTC. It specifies CASSVPLGRNYGYTF.

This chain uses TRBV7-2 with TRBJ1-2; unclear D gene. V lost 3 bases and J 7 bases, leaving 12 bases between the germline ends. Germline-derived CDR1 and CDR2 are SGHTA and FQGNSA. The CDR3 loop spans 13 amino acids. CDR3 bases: TGTGCCAGCAGCTTTCGGGGAGTCACTGGCTACACCTTC. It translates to CASSFRGVTGYTF.

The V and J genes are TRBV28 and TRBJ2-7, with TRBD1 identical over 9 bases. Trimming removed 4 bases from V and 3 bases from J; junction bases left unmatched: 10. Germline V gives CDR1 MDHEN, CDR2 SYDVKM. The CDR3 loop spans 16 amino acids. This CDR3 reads CASSSAGTGKSYEQYF. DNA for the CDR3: TGTGCCAGCAGTTCCGCCGGGACAGGGAAAAGCTACGAGCAGTACTTC.

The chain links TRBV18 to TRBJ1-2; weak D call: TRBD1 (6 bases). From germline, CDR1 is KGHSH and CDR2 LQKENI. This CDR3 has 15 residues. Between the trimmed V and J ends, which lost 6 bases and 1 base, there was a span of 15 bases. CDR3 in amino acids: CASSPSTGNNYGYTF. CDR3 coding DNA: TGTGCCAGCTCCCCATCCACAGGGAATAACTATGGCTACACCTTC.

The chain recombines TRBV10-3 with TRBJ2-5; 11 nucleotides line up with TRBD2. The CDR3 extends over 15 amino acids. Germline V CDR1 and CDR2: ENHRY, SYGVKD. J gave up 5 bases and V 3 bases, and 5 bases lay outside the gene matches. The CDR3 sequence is CAISDSGGAQETQYF. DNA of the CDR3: TGTGCCATCAGTGATAGCGGGGGGGCCCAGGAGACCCAGTACTTC.